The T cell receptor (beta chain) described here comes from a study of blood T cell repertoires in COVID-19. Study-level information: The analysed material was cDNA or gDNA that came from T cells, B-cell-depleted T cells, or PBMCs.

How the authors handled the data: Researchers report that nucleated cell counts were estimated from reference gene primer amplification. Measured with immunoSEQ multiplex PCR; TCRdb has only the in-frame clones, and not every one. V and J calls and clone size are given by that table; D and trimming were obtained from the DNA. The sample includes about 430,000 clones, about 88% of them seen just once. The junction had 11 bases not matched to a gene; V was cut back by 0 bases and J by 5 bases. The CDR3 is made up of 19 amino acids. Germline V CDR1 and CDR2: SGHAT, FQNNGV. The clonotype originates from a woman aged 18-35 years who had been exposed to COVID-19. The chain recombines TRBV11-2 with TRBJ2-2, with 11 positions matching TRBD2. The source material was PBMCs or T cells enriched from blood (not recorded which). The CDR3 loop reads CASSLERLAGGVMTGELFF. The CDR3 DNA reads TGTGCCAGCAGCTTAGAACGTCTAGCGGGGGGAGTGATGACCGGGGAGCTGTTTTTT. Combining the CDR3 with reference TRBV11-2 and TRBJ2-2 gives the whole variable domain EAGVAQSPRYKIIEKRQSVAFWCNPISGHATLYWYQQILGQGPKLLIQFQNNGVVDDSQLPKDRFSAERLKGVDSTLKIQPAKLEDSAVYLCASSLERLAGGVMTGELFFGEGSRLTVL.